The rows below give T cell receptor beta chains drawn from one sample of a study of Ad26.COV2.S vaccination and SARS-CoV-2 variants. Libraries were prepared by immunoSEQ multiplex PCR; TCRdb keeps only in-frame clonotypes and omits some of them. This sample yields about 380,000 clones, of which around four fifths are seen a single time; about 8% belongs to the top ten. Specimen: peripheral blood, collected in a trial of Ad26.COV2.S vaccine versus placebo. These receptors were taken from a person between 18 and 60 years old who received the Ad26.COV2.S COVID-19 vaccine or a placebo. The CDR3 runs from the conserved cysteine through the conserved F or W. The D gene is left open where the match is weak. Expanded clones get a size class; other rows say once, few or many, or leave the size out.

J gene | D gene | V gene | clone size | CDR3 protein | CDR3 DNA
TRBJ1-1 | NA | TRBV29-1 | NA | CSVEEWAGTEAFF | TGCAGCGTTGAAGAATGGGCAGGGACTGAAGCTTTCTTT
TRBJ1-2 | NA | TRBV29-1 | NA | CSVGGGYGYTF | TGCAGCGTTGGAGGGGGGTATGGCTACACCTTC
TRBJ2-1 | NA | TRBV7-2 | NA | CASSLGSSSYNEQFF | TGTGCCAGCAGCTTAGGTTCGAGCTCCTACAATGAGCAGTTCTTC
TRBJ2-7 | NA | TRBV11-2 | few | CASSLDRTEQYF | TGTGCCAGCAGCCTCGACAGGACTGAGCAGTACTTC
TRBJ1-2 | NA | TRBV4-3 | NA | CASSQVLHGGYGYTF | TGCGCCAGCAGCCAAGTACTTCACGGGGGCTATGGCTACACCTTC
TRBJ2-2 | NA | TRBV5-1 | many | CASSLRESGELFF | TGCGCCAGCAGCTTGAGGGAGTCCGGGGAGCTGTTTTTT
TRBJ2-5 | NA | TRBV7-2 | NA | CASSLGGGPETQYF | TGTGCCAGCAGCTTAGGGGGCGGCCCAGAGACCCAGTACTTC
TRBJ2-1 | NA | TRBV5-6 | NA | CASSSPPKKEQFF | TGTGCCAGCAGCTCACCCCCTAAGAAAGAGCAGTTCTTC
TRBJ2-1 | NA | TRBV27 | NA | CASSPSLNEQFF | TGTGCCAGCAGTCCTTCATTGAATGAGCAGTTCTTC
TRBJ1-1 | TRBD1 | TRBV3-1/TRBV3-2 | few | CASSRKQGDTEAFF | TGTGCCAGCAGCCGCAAACAGGGGGACACTGAAGCTTTCTTT
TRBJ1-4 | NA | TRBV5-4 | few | CASSLDPGEKLFF | TGTGCCAGCAGCTTGGATCCTGGAGAAAAACTGTTTTTT
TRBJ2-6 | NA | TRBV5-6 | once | CASRAWGTGANVLTF | TGTGCCAGCAGGGCATGGGGGACTGGGGCCAACGTCCTGACTTTC
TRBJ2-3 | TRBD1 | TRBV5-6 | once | CASSFPLGQGLATQYF | TGTGCCAGCAGCTTTCCGTTGGGACAGGGTTTAGCTACGCAGTATTTT
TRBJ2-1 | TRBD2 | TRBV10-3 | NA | CAISGGLAGYNEQFF | TGTGCCATCAGTGGTGGGCTAGCGGGATACAATGAGCAGTTCTTC
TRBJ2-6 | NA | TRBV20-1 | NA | CSASSAGVYSGANVLTF | TGCAGTGCTAGTTCAGCAGGGGTGTACTCTGGGGCCAACGTCCTGACTTTC
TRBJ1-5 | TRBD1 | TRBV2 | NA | CASRIQGGSQPQHF | TGTGCCAGCAGGATACAGGGGGGAAGTCAGCCCCAGCATTTT
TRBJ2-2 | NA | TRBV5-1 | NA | CASSLGTNTGELFF | TGCGCCAGCAGCTTGGGGACCAACACCGGGGAGCTGTTTTTT
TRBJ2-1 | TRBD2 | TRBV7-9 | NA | CASSLSRGRGYNEQFF | TGTGCCAGCAGCTTATCCCGCGGGAGGGGGTACAATGAGCAGTTCTTC
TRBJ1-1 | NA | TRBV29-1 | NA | CSVEWGPDTEAFF | TGCAGCGTTGAATGGGGGCCGGACACTGAAGCTTTCTTT
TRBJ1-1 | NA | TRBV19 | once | CASSIIENTEAFF | TGTGCCAGTAGTATAATCGAGAACACTGAAGCTTTCTTT
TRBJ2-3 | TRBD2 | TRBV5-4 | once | CASSFRLAGTDTQYF | TGTGCCAGCAGCTTCCGCCTAGCGGGCACAGATACGCAGTATTTT
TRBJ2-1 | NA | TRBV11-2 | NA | CASSLDLIYNEQFF | TGTGCCAGCAGCTTAGATTTGATTTACAATGAGCAGTTCTTC
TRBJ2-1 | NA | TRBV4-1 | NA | CASSPRLLAEYNEQFF | TGCGCCAGCAGCCCCCGATTGCTAGCAGAGTACAATGAGCAGTTCTTC
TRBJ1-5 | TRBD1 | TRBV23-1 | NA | CASSQLDRDQHSNQPQHF | TGCGCCAGCAGTCAACTGGACAGGGATCAACATAGCAATCAGCCCCAGCATTTT
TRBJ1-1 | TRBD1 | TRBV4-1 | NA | CASSQDNTGQVVREAFF | TGCGCCAGCAGCCAAGACAATACGGGACAGGTCGTACGTGAAGCTTTCTTT
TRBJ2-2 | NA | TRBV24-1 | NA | CATSDAGELFF | TGTGCCACCAGTGATGCCGGGGAGCTGTTTTTT